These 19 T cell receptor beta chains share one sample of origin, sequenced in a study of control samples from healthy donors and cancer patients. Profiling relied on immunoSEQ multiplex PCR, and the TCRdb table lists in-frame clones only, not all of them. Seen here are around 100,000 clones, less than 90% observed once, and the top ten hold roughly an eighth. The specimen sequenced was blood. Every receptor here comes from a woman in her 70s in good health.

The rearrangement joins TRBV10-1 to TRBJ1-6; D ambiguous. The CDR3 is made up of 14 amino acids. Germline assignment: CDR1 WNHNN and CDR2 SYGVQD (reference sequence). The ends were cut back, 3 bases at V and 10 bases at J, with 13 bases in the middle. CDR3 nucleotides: TGCGCCAGCAGTGAAAAGGGATTCAAATCACCCCTCCACTTT. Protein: CASSEKGFKSPLHF.

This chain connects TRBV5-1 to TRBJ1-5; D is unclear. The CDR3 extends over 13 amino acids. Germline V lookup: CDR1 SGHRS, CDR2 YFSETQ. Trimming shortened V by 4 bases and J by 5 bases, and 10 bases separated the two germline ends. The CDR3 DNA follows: TGCGCCAGCAGCAACGACGGGTATCAGCCCCAGCATTTT. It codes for CASSNDGYQPQHF.

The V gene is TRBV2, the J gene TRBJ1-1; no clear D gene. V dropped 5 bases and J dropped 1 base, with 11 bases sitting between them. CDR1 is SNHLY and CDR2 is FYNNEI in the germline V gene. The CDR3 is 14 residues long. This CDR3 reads CASSRASGNTEAFF. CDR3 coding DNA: TGTGCCAGCAGTCGTGCCTCGGGGAACACTGAAGCTTTCTTT.

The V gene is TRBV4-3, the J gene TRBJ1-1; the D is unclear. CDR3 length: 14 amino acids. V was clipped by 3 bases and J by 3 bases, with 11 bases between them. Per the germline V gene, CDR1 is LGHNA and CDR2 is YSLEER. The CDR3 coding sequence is TGCGCCAGCAGCCATCAAGGGTATGACACTGAAGCTTTCTTT. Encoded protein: CASSHQGYDTEAFF.

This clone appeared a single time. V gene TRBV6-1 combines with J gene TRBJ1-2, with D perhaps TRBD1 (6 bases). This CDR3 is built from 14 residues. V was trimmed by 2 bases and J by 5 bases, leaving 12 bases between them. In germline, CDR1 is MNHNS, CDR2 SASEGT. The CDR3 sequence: CASSEKGDVYGYTF. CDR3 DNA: TGTGCCAGCAGTGAAAAGGGGGACGTATATGGCTACACCTTC.

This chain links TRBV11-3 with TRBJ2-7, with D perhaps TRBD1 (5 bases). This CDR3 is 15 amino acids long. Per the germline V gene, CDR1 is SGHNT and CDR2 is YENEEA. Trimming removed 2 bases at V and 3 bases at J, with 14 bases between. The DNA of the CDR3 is TGTGCCAGCAGCTTAATTGGCAGGGCCGGCTACGAGCAGTACTTC. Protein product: CASSLIGRAGYEQYF.

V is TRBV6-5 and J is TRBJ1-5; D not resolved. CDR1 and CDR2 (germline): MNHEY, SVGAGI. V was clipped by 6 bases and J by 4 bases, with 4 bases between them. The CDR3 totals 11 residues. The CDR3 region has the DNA TGTGCCAGCAGGGGGAATCAGCCCCAGCATTTT. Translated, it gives CASRGNQPQHF.

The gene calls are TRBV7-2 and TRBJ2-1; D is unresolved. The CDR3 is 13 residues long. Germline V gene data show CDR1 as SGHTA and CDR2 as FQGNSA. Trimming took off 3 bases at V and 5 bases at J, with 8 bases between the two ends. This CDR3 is CASSFDRNNEQFF. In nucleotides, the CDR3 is TGTGCCAGCAGCTTTGACCGGAACAATGAGCAGTTCTTC.

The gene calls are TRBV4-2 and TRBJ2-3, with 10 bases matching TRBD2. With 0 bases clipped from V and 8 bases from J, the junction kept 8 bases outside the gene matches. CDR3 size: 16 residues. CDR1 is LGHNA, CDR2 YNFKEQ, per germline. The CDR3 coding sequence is TGTGCCAGCAGCCAAGATCGCAGCGGGGGGGGGCGTACGCAGTATTTT. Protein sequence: CASSQDRSGGGRTQYF.

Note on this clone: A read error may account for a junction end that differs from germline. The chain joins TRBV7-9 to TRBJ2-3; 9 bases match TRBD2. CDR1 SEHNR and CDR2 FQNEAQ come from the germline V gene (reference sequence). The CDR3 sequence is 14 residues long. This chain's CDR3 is CASSYGTSRDTQYF. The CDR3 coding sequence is TGTGCCAGCAGCTATGGGACTAGCAGAGATACGCAGTATTTT.

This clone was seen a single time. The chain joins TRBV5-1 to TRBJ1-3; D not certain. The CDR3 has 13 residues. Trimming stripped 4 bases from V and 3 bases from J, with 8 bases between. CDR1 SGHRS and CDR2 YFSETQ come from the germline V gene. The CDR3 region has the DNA TGCGCCAGCAGCCCCATTGATGGAAACACCATATATTTT. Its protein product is CASSPIDGNTIYF.

The CDR3 DNA reads as TGTGCCAGCATTAGCCCCTCTAACTATGGCTACACCTTC. Translation gives CASISPSNYGYTF. The chain employs TRBV6-5 and TRBJ1-2; D call uncertain. V gave up 7 bases and J gave up 0 bases, with 9 bases separating them. Per germline, CDR1 MNHEY and CDR2 SVGAGI. The CDR3 runs to 13 residues.

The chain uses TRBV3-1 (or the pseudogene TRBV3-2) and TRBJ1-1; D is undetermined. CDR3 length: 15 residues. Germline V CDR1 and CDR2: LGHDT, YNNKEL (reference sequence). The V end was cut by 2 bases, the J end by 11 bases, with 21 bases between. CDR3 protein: CASSQLTPLRTTAFF. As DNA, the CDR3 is TGTGCCAGCAGCCAACTTACCCCCCTACGGACTACCGCTTTCTTT.

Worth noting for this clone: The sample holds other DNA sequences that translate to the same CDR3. The CDR3 nucleotides are TGTGCCAGCAGTTACTCGCGGAACACTGAAGCTTTCTTT. This translates into CASSYSRNTEAFF. V and J are TRBV6-5 and TRBJ1-1, with D hard to call. This CDR3 has 13 residues. In germline, CDR1 is MNHEY, CDR2 SVGAGI. Trimming took 0 bases from V and 1 from J, leaving 3 bases between them.

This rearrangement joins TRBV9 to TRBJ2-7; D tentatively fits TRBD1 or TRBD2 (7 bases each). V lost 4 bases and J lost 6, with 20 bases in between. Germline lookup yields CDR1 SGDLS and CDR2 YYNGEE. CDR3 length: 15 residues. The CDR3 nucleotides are TGTGCCAGCAGCCCCGGAGGGGGAGGGGGCGGCGAGCAGTACTTC. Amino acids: CASSPGGGGGGEQYF.

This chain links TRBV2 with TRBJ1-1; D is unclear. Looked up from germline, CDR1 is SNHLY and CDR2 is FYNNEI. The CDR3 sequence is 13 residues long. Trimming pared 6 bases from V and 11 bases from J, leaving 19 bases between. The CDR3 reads CASSRGPSESAFF. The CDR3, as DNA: TGTGCCAGCAGCCGCGGACCGTCAGAATCGGCTTTCTTT.

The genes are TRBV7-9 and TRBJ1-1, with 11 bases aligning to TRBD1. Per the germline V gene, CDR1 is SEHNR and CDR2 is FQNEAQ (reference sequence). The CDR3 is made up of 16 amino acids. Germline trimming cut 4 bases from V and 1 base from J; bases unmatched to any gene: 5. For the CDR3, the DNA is TGTGCCAGCAGCTCTCCCGGGACAGGGGGGAACACTGAAGCTTTCTTT. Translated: CASSSPGTGGNTEAFF.

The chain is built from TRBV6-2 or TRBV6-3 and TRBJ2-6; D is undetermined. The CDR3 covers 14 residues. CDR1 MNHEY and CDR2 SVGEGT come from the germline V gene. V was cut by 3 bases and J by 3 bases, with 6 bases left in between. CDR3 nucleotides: TGTGCCAGCAGTTATAGAGGTGGGGCCAACGTCCTGACTTTC. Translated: CASSYRGGANVLTF.

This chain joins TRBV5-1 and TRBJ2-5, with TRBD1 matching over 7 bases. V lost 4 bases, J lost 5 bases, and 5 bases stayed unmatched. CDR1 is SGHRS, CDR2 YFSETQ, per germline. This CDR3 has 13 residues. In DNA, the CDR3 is TGCGCCAGCAGCGTACAGGGGATTGAGACCCAGTACTTC. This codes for CASSVQGIETQYF.